This T cell receptor beta chain was sequenced for a study of T cell changes during pregnancy in multiple sclerosis. Method: immunoSEQ multiplex PCR; TCRdb's copy keeps in-frame clones and lacks some. The sample carries around 38,000 clones, about 92% recorded once. CDR1 is MGHRA and CDR2 is YSYEKL in the germline V gene. The CDR3 is made up of 17 amino acids. The V and J ends lost 0 bases and 0 bases respectively, with 13 bases between them. The sample consisted of CD8+ T cells from peripheral blood mononuclear cells, taken in the third trimester of pregnancy. The sequence was collected from a female donor with multiple sclerosis, enrolled in a pregnancy study. The V call is TRBV4-1, the J call TRBJ2-3, with D possibly TRBD1 on 6 matching bases. CDR3 protein: CASSQDGGSFSTDTQYF. CDR3 in DNA: TGCGCCAGCAGCCAAGATGGGGGCTCTTTTAGCACAGATACGCAGTATTTT.